This TCR beta chain was documented in a study of Ad26.COV2.S vaccination and SARS-CoV-2 variants. Whole-study results and caveats: CD8+ and CD4+ T cells specific for spike reportedly responded with substantial breadth after vaccination. Responses of T cells in total may have been underestimated by the TCR breadth and depth analyses.

The table came from immunoSEQ multiplex PCR; TCRdb's copy has only in-frame clones and leaves some out. The sample has 350,000 to 500,000 clones; around 90% are singletons. Remarks on this clone: Its antigen is undetermined. This sample also contains other DNA sequences that code for the same CDR3.

This CDR3 comprises 13 residues. The J segment lost 8 bases and the V segment lost 1 base, leaving 2 bases of the junction unmatched. Germline V gives CDR1 SGHTA, CDR2 FQGNSA. Stated treatment: 19 received Ad26.COV2.S at low or high dose, single or two shots; about 5 received placebo; per-sample allocation not given. Day 63 after the first injection of vaccine or placebo was the sampling time. An Ad26 vector carrying the Wuhan-strain SARS-CoV-2 spike served as the vaccine. This material consisted of peripheral blood, taken in a trial of Ad26.COV2.S vaccine versus placebo. V gene TRBV7-2 combines with J gene TRBJ1-2, with TRBD1 matching 9 bases. This clonotype originated in a person between 18 and 60 years old who received the Ad26.COV2.S COVID-19 vaccine or a placebo. The CDR3 here is CASSLGQGGGYTF. In nucleotides, the CDR3 is TGTGCCAGCAGCTTAGGACAGGGGGGCGGCTACACCTTC.